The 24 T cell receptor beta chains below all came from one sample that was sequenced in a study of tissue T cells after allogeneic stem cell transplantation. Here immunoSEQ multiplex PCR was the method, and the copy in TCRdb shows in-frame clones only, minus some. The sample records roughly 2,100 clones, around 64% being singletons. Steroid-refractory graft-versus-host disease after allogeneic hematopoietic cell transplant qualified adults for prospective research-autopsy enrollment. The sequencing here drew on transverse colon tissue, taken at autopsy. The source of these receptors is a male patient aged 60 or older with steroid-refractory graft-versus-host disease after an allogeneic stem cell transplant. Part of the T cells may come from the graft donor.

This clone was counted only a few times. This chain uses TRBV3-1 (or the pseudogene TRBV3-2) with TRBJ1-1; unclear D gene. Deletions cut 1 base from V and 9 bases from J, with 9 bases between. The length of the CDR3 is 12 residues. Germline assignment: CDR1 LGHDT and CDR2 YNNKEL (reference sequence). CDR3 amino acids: CASSQVRGKAFF. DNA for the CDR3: TGTGCCAGCAGCCAAGTAAGAGGAAAAGCTTTCTTT.

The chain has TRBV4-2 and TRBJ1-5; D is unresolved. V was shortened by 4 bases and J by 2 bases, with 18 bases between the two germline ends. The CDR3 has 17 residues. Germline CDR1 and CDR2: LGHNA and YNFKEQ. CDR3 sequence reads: CASSPQLGERGNQPQHF. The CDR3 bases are TGTGCCAGCAGCCCACAGCTGGGCGAACGGGGCAATCAGCCCCAGCATTTT.

As DNA, the CDR3 is TGTGCCAGCAGAGTTTTTGAAGAGACCCAGTACTTC. Its translation is CASRVFEETQYF. V gene TRBV3-1 (or the pseudogene TRBV3-2) combines with J gene TRBJ2-5; D ambiguous. The CDR3 is 12 residues long. The germline V gene has CDR1 LGHDT and CDR2 YNNKEL (reference sequence). V was cut by 6 bases and J by 3 bases, with 8 bases left in between.

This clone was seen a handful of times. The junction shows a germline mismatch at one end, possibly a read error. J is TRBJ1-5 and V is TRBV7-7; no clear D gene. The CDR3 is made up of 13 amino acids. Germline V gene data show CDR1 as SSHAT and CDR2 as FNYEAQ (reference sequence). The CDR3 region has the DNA TGTGCTAGCAGCTTAACGCTTTATCAGCCCCAGCATTTT. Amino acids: CASSLTLYQPQHF.

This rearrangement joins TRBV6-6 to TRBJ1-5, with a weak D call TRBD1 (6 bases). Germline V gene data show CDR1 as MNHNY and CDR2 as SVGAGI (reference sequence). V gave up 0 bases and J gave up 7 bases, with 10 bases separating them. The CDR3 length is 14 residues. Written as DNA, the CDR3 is TGTGCCAGCAGTTACTCCAGGGGCCAGCAGCCCCAGCATTTT. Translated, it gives CASSYSRGQQPQHF.

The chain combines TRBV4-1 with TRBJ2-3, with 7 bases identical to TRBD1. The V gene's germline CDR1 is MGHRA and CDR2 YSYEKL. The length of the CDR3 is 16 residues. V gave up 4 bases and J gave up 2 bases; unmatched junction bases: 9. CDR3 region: CASSPAGTALTDTQYF. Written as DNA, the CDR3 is TGCGCCAGCAGCCCCGCCGGGACAGCCCTCACAGATACGCAGTATTTT.

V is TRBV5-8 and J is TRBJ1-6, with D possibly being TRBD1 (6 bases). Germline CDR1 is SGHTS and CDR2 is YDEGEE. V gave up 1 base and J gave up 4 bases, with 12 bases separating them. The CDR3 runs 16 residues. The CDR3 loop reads CASSLRGLSYNSPLHF. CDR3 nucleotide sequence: TGTGCCAGCAGCTTGCGGGGGCTATCGTATAATTCACCCCTCCACTTT.

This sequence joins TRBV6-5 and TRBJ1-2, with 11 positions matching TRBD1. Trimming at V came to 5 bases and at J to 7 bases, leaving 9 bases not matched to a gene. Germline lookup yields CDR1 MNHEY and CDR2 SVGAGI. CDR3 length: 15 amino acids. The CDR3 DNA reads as TGTGCCAGCAGTCCCGACGGACAGGGGGCCTCTGGCTACACCTTC. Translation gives CASSPDGQGASGYTF.

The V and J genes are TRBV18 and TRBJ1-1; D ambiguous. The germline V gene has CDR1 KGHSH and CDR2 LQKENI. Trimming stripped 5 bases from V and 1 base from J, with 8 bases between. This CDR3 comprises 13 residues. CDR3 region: CASSTDTNTEAFF. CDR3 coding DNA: TGTGCCAGCTCAACAGACACGAACACTGAAGCTTTCTTT.

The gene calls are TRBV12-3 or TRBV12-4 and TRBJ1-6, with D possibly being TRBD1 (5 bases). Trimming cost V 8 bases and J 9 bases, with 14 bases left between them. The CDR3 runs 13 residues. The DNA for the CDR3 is TGTGCCAGCCGGGGCCGGAGAAGTTCACCCCTCCACTTT. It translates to CASRGRRSSPLHF.

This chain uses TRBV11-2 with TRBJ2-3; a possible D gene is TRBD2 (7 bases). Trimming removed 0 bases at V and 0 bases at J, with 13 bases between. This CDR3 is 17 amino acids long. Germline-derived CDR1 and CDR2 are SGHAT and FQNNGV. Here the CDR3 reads CASSLDGTGGSTDTQYF. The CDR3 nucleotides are TGTGCCAGCAGCTTAGATGGGACGGGGGGCAGCACAGATACGCAGTATTTT.

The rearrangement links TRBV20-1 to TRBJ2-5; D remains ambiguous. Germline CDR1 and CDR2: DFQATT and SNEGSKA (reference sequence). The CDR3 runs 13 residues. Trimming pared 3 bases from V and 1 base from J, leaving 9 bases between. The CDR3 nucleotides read TGCAGTGCTAGTGTCGCCGCCCAAGAGACCCAGTACTTC. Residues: CSASVAAQETQYF.

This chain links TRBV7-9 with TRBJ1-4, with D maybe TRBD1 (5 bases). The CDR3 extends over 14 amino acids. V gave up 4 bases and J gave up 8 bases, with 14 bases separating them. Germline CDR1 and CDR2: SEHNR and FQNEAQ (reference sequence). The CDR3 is CASSSDISREKLFF. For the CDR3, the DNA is TGTGCCAGCAGCTCGGACATCAGTCGGGAAAAACTGTTTTTT.

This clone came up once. In DNA, the CDR3 is TGTGCCAGCGGGGACAGGTCAAACACCGGGGAGCTGTTTTTT. Translating gives CASGDRSNTGELFF. This chain connects TRBV7-2 to TRBJ2-2; 8 nucleotides line up with TRBD1. Unmatched junction bases numbered 4, after V lost 8 bases and J lost 2 bases. The germline CDR1 and CDR2 sequences are SGHTA and FQGNSA. The CDR3 loop spans 14 amino acids.

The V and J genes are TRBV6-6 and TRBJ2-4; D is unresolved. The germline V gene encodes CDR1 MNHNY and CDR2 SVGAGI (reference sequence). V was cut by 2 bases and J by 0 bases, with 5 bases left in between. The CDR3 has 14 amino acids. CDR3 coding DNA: TGTGCCAGCAGTTACGAGTTAGCCAAAAACATTCAGTACTTC. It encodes CASSYELAKNIQYF.

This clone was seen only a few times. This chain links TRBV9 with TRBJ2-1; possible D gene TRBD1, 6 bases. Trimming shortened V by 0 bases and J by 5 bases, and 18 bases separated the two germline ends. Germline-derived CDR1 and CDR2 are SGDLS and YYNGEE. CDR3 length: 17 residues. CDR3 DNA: TGTGCCAGCAGCGTAGAGGCCTGGACAGTCGGTGACAATGAGCAGTTCTTC. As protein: CASSVEAWTVGDNEQFF.

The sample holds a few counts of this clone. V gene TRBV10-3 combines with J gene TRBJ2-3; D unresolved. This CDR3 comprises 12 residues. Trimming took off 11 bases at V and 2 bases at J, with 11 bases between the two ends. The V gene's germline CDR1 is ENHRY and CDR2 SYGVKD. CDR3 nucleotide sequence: TGTGCCCGCCCGGATCCCACAGATACGCAGTATTTT. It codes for CARPDPTDTQYF.

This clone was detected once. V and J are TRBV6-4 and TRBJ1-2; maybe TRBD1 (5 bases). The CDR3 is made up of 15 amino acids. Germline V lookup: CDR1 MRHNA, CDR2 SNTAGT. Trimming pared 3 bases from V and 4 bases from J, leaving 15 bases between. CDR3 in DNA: TGTGCCAGCAGTGAGAAGGGGCAGGGCGGCTATGGCTACACCTTC. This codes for CASSEKGQGGYGYTF.

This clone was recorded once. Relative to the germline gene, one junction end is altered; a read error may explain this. The CDR3 loop reads CASKPNPGTSEELLF. CDR3 in DNA: TGTGCCAGCAAGCCCAACCCCGGGACTAGCGAGGAGCTGCTTTTT. The V and J genes are TRBV9 and TRBJ2-2, with 10 bases aligning to TRBD2. Looked up from germline, CDR1 is SGDLS and CDR2 is YYNGEE. The CDR3 covers 15 residues. Combining the CDR3 with reference TRBV9 and TRBJ2-2 gives the whole variable domain DSGVTQTPKHLITATGQRVTLRCSPRSGDLSVYWYQQSLDQGLQFLIQYYNGEERAKGNILERFSAQQFPDLHSELNLSSLELGDSALYFCASKPNPGTSEELLFGEGSRLTVL.

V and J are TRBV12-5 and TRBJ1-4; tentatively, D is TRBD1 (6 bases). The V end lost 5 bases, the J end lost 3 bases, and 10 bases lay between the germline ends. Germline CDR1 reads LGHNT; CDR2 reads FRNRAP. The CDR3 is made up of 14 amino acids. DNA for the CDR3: TGTGCTAGTGGTGCGGGACAACCTAATGAAAAACTGTTTTTT. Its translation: CASGAGQPNEKLFF. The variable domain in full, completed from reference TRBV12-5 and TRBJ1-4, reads DARVTQTPRHKVTEMGQEVTMRCQPILGHNTVFWYRQTMMQGLELLAYFRNRAPLDDSGMPKDRFSAEMPDATLATLKIQPSEPRDSAVYFCASGAGQPNEKLFFGSGTQLSVL.

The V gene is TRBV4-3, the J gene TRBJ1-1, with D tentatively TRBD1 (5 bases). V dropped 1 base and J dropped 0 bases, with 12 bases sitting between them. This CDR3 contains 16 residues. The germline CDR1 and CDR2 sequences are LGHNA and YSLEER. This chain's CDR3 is CASSQGSGLLNTEAFF. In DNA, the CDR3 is TGCGCCAGCAGCCAAGGCTCGGGACTTCTGAACACTGAAGCTTTCTTT.

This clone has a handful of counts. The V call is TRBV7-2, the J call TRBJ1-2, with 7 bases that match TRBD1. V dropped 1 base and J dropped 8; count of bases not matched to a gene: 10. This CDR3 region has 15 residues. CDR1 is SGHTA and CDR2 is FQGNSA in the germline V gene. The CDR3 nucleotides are TGTGCCAGCAGCTTAGGCGGGACAGTAGGGGAGGGCTACACCTTC. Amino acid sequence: CASSLGGTVGEGYTF.

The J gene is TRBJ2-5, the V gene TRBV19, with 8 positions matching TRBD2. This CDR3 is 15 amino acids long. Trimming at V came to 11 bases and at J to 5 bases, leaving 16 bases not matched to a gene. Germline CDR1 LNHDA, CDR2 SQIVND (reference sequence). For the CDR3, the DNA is TGTGCCTCTGGGGGTTTGCGCGGGGGGACGGAGACCCAGTACTTC. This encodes CASGGLRGGTETQYF.

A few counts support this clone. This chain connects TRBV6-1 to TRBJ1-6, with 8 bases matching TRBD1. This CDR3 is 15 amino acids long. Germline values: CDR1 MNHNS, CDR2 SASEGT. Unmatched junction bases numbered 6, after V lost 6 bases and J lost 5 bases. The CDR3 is CASSDRGIDNSPLHF. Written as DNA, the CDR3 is TGTGCCAGCAGCGACAGGGGCATAGATAATTCACCCCTCCACTTT.